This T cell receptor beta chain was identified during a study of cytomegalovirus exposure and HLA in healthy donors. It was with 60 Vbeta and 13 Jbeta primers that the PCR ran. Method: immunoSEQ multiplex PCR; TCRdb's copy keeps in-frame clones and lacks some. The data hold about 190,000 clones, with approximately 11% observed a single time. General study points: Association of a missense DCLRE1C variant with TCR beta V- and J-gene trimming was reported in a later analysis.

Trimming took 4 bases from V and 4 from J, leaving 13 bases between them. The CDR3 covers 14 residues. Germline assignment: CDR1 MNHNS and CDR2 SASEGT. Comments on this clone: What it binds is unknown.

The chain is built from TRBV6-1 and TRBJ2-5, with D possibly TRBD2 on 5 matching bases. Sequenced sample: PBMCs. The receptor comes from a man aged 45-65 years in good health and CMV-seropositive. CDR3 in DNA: TGTGCCAGCAGTGCTAGAGGGAATGGAGAGACCCAGTACTTC. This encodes CASSARGNGETQYF.